This T cell receptor (beta chain) was profiled in a study of blood T cell repertoires in COVID-19. V lost 6 bases and J lost 2, with 7 bases in between. The CDR3 length is 12 residues. Germline values: CDR1 MNHEY, CDR2 SVGAGI. In the source study's methods: Reference gene primer amplification in the assay estimated nucleated cell counts. Clones were read by immunoSEQ multiplex PCR, and TCRdb kept only the in-frame ones, dropping some. V, J and clone size are those of that table, while D and trimming were read from the DNA. The data show 200,000 to 250,000 clones, with approximately 87% seen just once and 3% to 3.5% held by the top ten.

The clonotype originates from a woman aged 45-65 years in a cohort exposed to, infected with or recovered from COVID-19 (not recorded which). The specimen sequenced was PBMCs or T cells enriched from blood (not recorded which). The gene calls are TRBV6-5 and TRBJ1-1, with no clear D. In DNA, the CDR3 is TGTGCCAGCAGCCTCCTCAACACTGAAGCTTTCTTT. It yields the protein CASSLLNTEAFF.